A selection of T cell receptor beta chains follows, all from one sample in a study of CDR3 diversity in severe acne. TCRdb re-called the PCR reads through MiXCR, storing one row per CDR3 protein. The sample lists some 84,000 distinct CDR3 sequences; around 50% were seen once. Input material: blood. The receptors here all came from a male donor in good health, without acne. The CDR3 runs from the conserved cysteine through the conserved F or W. A D gene is named only where the DNA matches it firmly. Size values are once, few and many counts, or a class for expanded clones, and some rows have none.

j_call v_call d_call clone_size cdr3_aa cdr3_nt
TRBJ2-7 TRBV2 TRBD2 . CASSEGAGGLYEQYF TGTGCCAGCAGTGAAGGGGCGGGAGGGCTGTACGAGCAGTACTTC
TRBJ2-7 TRBV7-9 TRBD1 once CASSSPGQGYGYERYF TGTGCCAGCAGCTCACCGGGACAGGGATACGGCTACGAGCGGTACTTC
TRBJ2-1 TRBV6-1 . . CASSILGTPVQFF TGTGCCAGCAGTATTCTGGGGACACCCGTGCAGTTCTTC
TRBJ2-1 TRBV19 . . CASSTLLYEQFF TGTGCCAGTAGTACCCTCCTCTATGAGCAGTTCTTC
TRBJ2-1 TRBV7-3 . . CASSSGPKQFF TGTGCCAGCAGTTCTGGGCCGAAGCAGTTCTTC
TRBJ1-1 TRBV18 . . CASSGTRGTEAFF TGTGCCAGCTCAGGGACCAGGGGCACTGAAGCTTTCTTT
TRBJ2-3 TRBV20-1 . . CSARGLRQSDTQYF TGCAGTGCTAGGGGACTCCGGCAGTCTGATACGCAGTATTTT
TRBJ2-3 TRBV29-1 TRBD2 . CSALPGLAGGGADTQYF TGCAGCGCACTACCCGGACTAGCGGGAGGAGGCGCAGATACGCAGTATTTT
TRBJ2-7 TRBV25-1 TRBD1 . CASSLGGTGGIVHEQYF TGTGCCAGCAGCTTGGGCGGGACAGGGGGCATAGTCCACGAGCAGTACTTC
TRBJ2-7 TRBV10-1 TRBD2 once CASSVEGTSGFNYEQYF TGCGCCAGCAGTGTAGAAGGGACTAGCGGGTTTAACTACGAGCAGTACTTC
TRBJ1-5 TRBV20-1 TRBD1 . CSATGQGIQPQHF TGCAGTGCTACCGGACAGGGAATTCAGCCCCAGCATTTT
TRBJ2-7 TRBV2 TRBD1 . CASRGTGPGEQYF TGTGCCAGCAGGGGGACAGGGCCCGGGGAGCAGTACTTC
TRBJ2-7 TRBV20-1 . . CSAIGGDDDEQYF TGCAGTGCTATAGGCGGGGACGACGACGAGCAGTACTTC
TRBJ1-2 TRBV9 . few CASSVYRRSNYGYTF TGTGCCAGCAGCGTGTACAGGAGATCTAACTATGGCTACACCTTC
TRBJ2-5 TRBV29-1 . . CSVATDQETQYF TGCAGCGTTGCGACTGACCAAGAGACCCAGTACTTC
TRBJ1-5 TRBV24-1 . . CATSDSLGDQPQHF TGTGCCACCAGTGATTCCCTAGGGGACCAGCCCCAGCATTTT
TRBJ2-7 TRBV30 . many CAWSLVSNEQYF TGTGCCTGGAGCCTAGTCAGTAACGAGCAGTACTTC
TRBJ1-2 TRBV3-1 . many CASSQGGYGYTF TGTGCCAGCAGCCAAGGGGGATATGGCTACACCTTC
TRBJ1-2 TRBV2 TRBD1 . CASKGTAQLGYTF TGTGCCAGCAAAGGGACAGCCCAGTTGGGCTACACCTTC
TRBJ2-3 TRBV20-1 TRBD2 . CSARDPGTSLTDTQYF TGCAGTGCTAGAGACCCGGGGACTAGCCTCACAGATACGCAGTATTTT
TRBJ2-7 TRBV3-1 . many CASSQAAGNEQYF TGTGCCAGCAGCCAAGCAGCAGGGAACGAGCAGTACTTC
TRBJ2-7 TRBV13 . many CASSPRTADSSYEQYF TGTGCCAGCAGCCCCCGGACAGCCGATAGCTCCTACGAGCAGTACTTC
TRBJ2-3 TRBV25-1 . . CASSEGPQSTDTQYF TGTGCCAGCAGTGAGGGTCCCCAGAGCACAGATACGCAGTATTTT
TRBJ2-7 TRBV20-1 . . CSARDPASGASTYEQYF TGCAGTGCTAGAGATCCAGCTAGTGGGGCTAGCACCTACGAGCAGTACTTC
TRBJ1-2 TRBV20-1 . . CSASIQGLGYTF TGCAGTGCTAGTATCCAGGGATTGGGCTACACCTTC